Presented here are 24 T cell receptor beta chains from one specimen sequenced in a study of T cells in women clearing cervical HPV infection. Method: immunoSEQ multiplex PCR; TCRdb's copy keeps in-frame clones and lacks some. The listing contains tens of thousands of clones. Sequences were obtained from blood buffy coat. The receptors originated from a woman between 18 and 70 years old with a cervical HPV16 infection that either progressed to CIN3+ or cleared (not recorded which).

In regard to this clone: The CDR3 is cut off 3 residues early in the read; its end comes from the germline J gene. The chain recombines TRBV11-1 with TRBJ2-2; 8 bases fit TRBD2. This CDR3 spans 15 amino acids. The V segment lost 10 bases and the J segment 3 bases; nucleotides outside the gene matches: 10. The V gene's germline CDR1 is SGHAT and CDR2 FQDESV (reference sequence). The CDR3 protein is CATGGGLRDTGELFF. The part of the CDR3 DNA that was read is TGTGCCACGGGCGGGGGGCTGAGGGACACCGGGGAG.

Comments on this clone: The sequence runs out 3 residues before the end of the CDR3; the remainder is reconstructed from the germline J gene. The chain is built from TRBV19 and TRBJ2-4, with 7 nucleotides matching TRBD1. Per the germline V gene, CDR1 is LNHDA and CDR2 is SQIVND (reference sequence). The CDR3 extends over 14 amino acids. The covered CDR3 bases are TGTGCCAGTAGTCCAACGTACAGGGGTAGTGGT. Protein: CASSPTYRGSG. The complete CDR3 protein is CASSPTYRGSGQYF. Combining the CDR3 with reference TRBV19 and TRBJ2-4 gives the whole variable domain DGGITQSPKYLFRKEGQNVTLSCEQNLNHDAMYWYRQDPGQGLRLIYYSQIVNDFQKGDIAEGYSVSREKKESFPLTVTSAQKNPTAFYLCASSPTYRGSGQYFGAGTRLSVL.

Points on this clone: The read ends 3 residues before the CDR3 terminus; that terminus is restored from the germline J gene. The chain combines TRBV2 with TRBJ1-2; no definite D call. Per germline, CDR1 SNHLY and CDR2 FYNNEI. The V end was cut by 11 bases, the J end by 5 bases, with 12 bases between. The CDR3 covers 11 residues. The DNA read from the CDR3 is TGTGCCCAGGCCGGGGAGTATGGC. Its protein product is CAQAGEYG. The full CDR3 protein is CAQAGEYGYTF. The entire variable domain, with the rest obtained from reference TRBV2 and TRBJ1-2, is as follows: EPEVTQTPSHQVTQMGQEVILRCVPISNHLYFYWYRQILGQKVEFLVSFYNNEISEKSEIFDDQFSVERPDGSNFTLKIRSTKLEDSAMYFCAQAGEYGYTFGSGTRLTVV.

Details on this clone: The missing CDR3 end, 3 residues past where the read stops, is filled in from the germline J gene. This chain connects TRBV20-1 to TRBJ2-3, with D maybe TRBD2 (7 bases). Trimming left V 3 bases short and J 4 bases short, with 17 bases between. CDR3 length: 15 amino acids. Germline lookup yields CDR1 DFQATT and CDR2 SNEGSKA (reference sequence). The sequenced CDR3 bases are TGCAGTGCTAGGGGGGGGGCGGGAGTCGCAGATACG. It translates to CSARGGAGVADT. The entire CDR3 sequence reads CSARGGAGVADTQYF.

The CDR3 protein is CASSFAGQGAWTGELFF. CDR3 DNA, as far as it was read: TGTGCCAGCAGCTTCGCCGGACAGGGGGCATGGACCGGGGAG. The rearrangement joins TRBV7-7 to TRBJ2-2; 11 bases fit TRBD1. The read stops 3 residues short of the end of the CDR3; the missing end is completed from the germline J gene. Trimming took 3 bases from V and 5 from J; bases not matched to a gene: 8. The germline V gene has CDR1 SSHAT and CDR2 FNYEAQ (reference sequence). The CDR3 totals 17 residues.

Turning to this clone: The read ends 3 residues shy of where the CDR3 ends; the end is completed using the germline J gene. The V and J genes are TRBV5-4 and TRBJ2-3, with TRBD2 matching 9 bases. The CDR3 totals 16 residues. The V and J ends lost 0 bases and 2 bases, in that order; junction bases with no gene match: 4. Germline CDR1 SGHNT, CDR2 YYREEE (reference sequence). The CDR3 DNA, read in part, is TGTGCCAGCAGCTTGGGGGCTAGCGGGAACACAGATACG. This gives the protein CASSLGASGNTDT. The whole CDR3 sequence is CASSLGASGNTDTQYF.

Regarding this clone: Coverage ceases 3 residues before the CDR3 finishes, and the germline J gene fills in the end. The rearrangement links TRBV20-1 to TRBJ1-5, with unresolved D. Trimming shortened V by 2 bases and J by 4 bases, and 6 bases separated the two germline ends. In germline, CDR1 is DFQATT, CDR2 SNEGSKA (reference sequence). This CDR3 is built from 12 residues. The CDR3 DNA, read in part, is TGCAGTGCTAGACAGGCGAATCAGCCC. It is translated as CSARQANQP. The entire CDR3 is CSARQANQPQHF.

A remark on this clone: The CDR3 end falls 3 residues outside the read, so it is completed with the germline J gene. The chain links TRBV20-1 to TRBJ2-5, with D possibly TRBD1 on 6 matching bases. V lost 4 bases and J lost 0, with 9 bases in between. This CDR3 has 13 amino acids. Germline CDR1 reads DFQATT; CDR2 reads SNEGSKA (reference sequence). The chain's CDR3 is CSATTGNQETQYF. The sequenced part of the CDR3 DNA is TGCAGTGCTACGACAGGCAACCAAGAGACC.

A note on this clone: The read comes to an end 3 residues before the CDR3 does, leaving the germline J gene to fill in the end. The chain combines TRBV14 with TRBJ2-3; D is perhaps TRBD1 (5 bases). The germline CDR1 and CDR2 sequences are SGHDN and FVKESK. The CDR3 sequence is 16 residues long. V was pared by 8 bases and J by 4 bases, with 22 bases between. The CDR3 sequence is CASSKGFPFFADTQYF. The DNA read from the CDR3 is TGTGCCAGCTCGAAGGGGTTCCCTTTTTTCGCAGATACG.

To note about this clone: The DNA ends 3 residues before the CDR3 does, and the rest of the CDR3 is filled in from the germline J gene. The J gene is TRBJ2-4, the V gene TRBV7-8; TRBD1 aligns across 8 bases. The germline V gene has CDR1 SGHVS and CDR2 FQNEAQ. The CDR3 sequence is 16 residues long. Incomplete CDR3 DNA: TGTGCCAGCAGCCTCCGGGTCAGGGGACAGGATTCTGGT. It is translated as CASSLRVRGQDSG. The entire CDR3 sequence reads CASSLRVRGQDSGQYF.

With respect to this clone: The read gets to within 3 residues of the CDR3 end, and the germline J gene fills in the rest. V is TRBV19 and J is TRBJ1-6, with TRBD1 matching 10 bases. Germline V CDR1 and CDR2: LNHDA, SQIVND (reference sequence). This CDR3 is 17 amino acids long. V shed 8 bases, J shed 2 bases, and the junction held 9 bases outside the gene matches. The sequenced part of the CDR3 DNA is TGTGCCAGTTTTCATGACAGGGGGCGCGCCTATAATTCACCC. Its protein product is CASFHDRGRAYNSP. The full CDR3 protein reads CASFHDRGRAYNSPLHF.

A note on this clone: Read sequence stops 3 residues before the CDR3 end, and the germline J gene provides the missing end. This sequence joins TRBV19 and TRBJ1-4; TRBD1 agrees at 8 bases. Germline V gene data show CDR1 as LNHDA and CDR2 as SQIVND (reference sequence). CDR3 length: 17 residues. The CDR3 DNA, read in part, is TGTGCCAGTAGTATGATGGACAGGGTGGCCGGGGCCAACGTA. Its translation: CASSMMDRVAGANV. The full-length CDR3 reads as CASSMMDRVAGANVLFF.

Worth noting for this clone: The CDR3 end is not reached by the read, which stops 3 residues before it; the germline J gene fills it in. This chain uses TRBV2 with TRBJ2-3, with D maybe TRBD2 (6 bases). Germline V gene lookup returns CDR1 SNHLY and CDR2 FYNNEI. This CDR3 has 10 amino acids. The CDR3 bases that were read are TGTGCCAGCCATGGGGGGACG. Translation gives CASHGGT. The full CDR3 is CASHGGTQYF.

The part of the CDR3 DNA that was read is TGTGCCAGCAGCTCAAACTACGAG. The encoded protein is CASSSNYE. In full, the CDR3 reads CASSSNYEQYF. The V call is TRBV5-6, the J call TRBJ2-7; no definite D call. Read sequence stops 3 residues before the CDR3 end, and the germline J gene provides the missing end. The CDR3 covers 11 residues. The V gene lost 3 bases and the J gene lost 3 bases, with 4 bases spanning the gap. The V gene's germline CDR1 is SGHDT and CDR2 YYEEEE.

CDR3 sequence: CASSSAGGAFF. Partial CDR3 DNA: TGTGCCAGCAGTTCCGCGGGAGGA. The V and J genes are TRBV6-2 or TRBV6-3 and TRBJ1-1; D not resolved. The read ends 3 residues before the CDR3 terminus; that terminus is restored from the germline J gene. Germline V lookup: CDR1 MNHEY, CDR2 SVGEGT. The CDR3 loop spans 11 amino acids.

As regards this clone: The read ends 3 residues before the CDR3 terminus; that terminus is restored from the germline J gene. The chain recombines TRBV6-2 or TRBV6-3 with TRBJ1-1, with 7 nucleotides matching TRBD1. Germline V gene lookup returns CDR1 MNHEY and CDR2 SVGEGT. V was pared by 6 bases and J by 5 bases, with 9 bases of the junction left unmatched. This CDR3 has 14 amino acids. The CDR3 bases that were read are TGTGCCAGCAGCCGCCAGGGGGTTCGGACTGAA. Protein sequence: CASSRQGVRTE. The entire CDR3 protein is CASSRQGVRTEAFF.

To note about this clone: Compared with germline, one end of the junction differs, possibly owing to a read error. The read ends 3 residues shy of where the CDR3 ends; the end is completed using the germline J gene. V usage is TRBV7-7 and J usage is TRBJ2-1, with D possibly matching TRBD2 (5 bases). The CDR3 length is 15 residues. CDR1 SSHAT and CDR2 FNYEAQ come from the germline V gene (reference sequence). The covered CDR3 bases are TGTGCTAGCAGCTTACGCCTAGCCGGGCCCAATGAG. Translated: CASSLRLAGPNE. The full CDR3 protein is CASSLRLAGPNEQFF.

To note about this clone: The CDR3 extends 3 residues past the end of the read, so its final part is completed from the germline J gene. V is TRBV5-1 and J is TRBJ1-4; 10 bases are shared with TRBD1. The CDR3 runs to 14 residues. Trimming took 5 bases from V and 7 from J; bases not matched to a gene: 5. Per the germline V gene, CDR1 is SGHRS and CDR2 is YFSETQ. The CDR3 sequence: CASRPGTGVEKLFF. The covered CDR3 bases are TGCGCCAGCAGGCCCGGGACAGGGGTTGAAAAA.

As concerns this clone: The read terminates 3 residues ahead of where the CDR3 ends, so the germline J gene completes it. V is TRBV5-1 and J is TRBJ2-5; 13 nucleotides agree with TRBD2. This CDR3 has 15 amino acids. J gave up 2 bases and V 6 bases, and 4 bases lay outside the gene matches. Germline CDR1 SGHRS, CDR2 YFSETQ. The CDR3 is CASTSTSGRQETQYF. Incomplete CDR3 DNA: TGCGCCAGCACCTCGACTAGCGGGAGGCAAGAGACC.

About this clone: The read gets to within 3 residues of the CDR3 end, and the germline J gene fills in the rest. The V gene is TRBV7-3, the J gene TRBJ1-2, with unresolved D. CDR1 SGHTA and CDR2 FQGTGA come from the germline V gene. The CDR3 loop spans 14 amino acids. The DNA read from the CDR3 is TGTGCGAGCGGTGCTAGCGGATACTACAATGAC. It translates to CASGASGYYND. The full CDR3 sequence reads CASGASGYYNDYTF. The complete variable domain, with remaining parts taken from reference TRBV7-3 and TRBJ1-2, reads GAGVSQTPSNKVTEKGKYVELRCDPISGHTALYWYRQSLGQGPEFLIYFQGTGAADDSGLPNDRFFAVRPEGSVSTLKIQRTERGDSAVYLCASGASGYYNDYTFGSGTRLTVV.

Comment on this clone: The read ends 3 residues shy of where the CDR3 ends; the end is completed using the germline J gene. The genes are TRBV7-9 and TRBJ2-2, with D possibly TRBD1 on 5 matching bases. This CDR3 region has 15 residues. Germline CDR1 reads SEHNR; CDR2 reads FQNEAQ (reference sequence). Incomplete CDR3 DNA: TGTGCCAGCAGCTTAGACCCGTTAGGGGCCAACGTG. This encodes CASSLDPLGANV. From start to end, the CDR3 is CASSLDPLGANVLFF.

Comments on this clone: The read halts 3 residues ahead of the CDR3 end, with the missing end drawn from the germline J gene. The chain links TRBV30 to TRBJ1-6, with unresolved D. This CDR3 is 13 amino acids long. Deletions cut 1 base from V and 10 bases from J, with 11 bases between. Per germline, CDR1 GTSNPN and CDR2 SVGIG (reference sequence). The sequenced part of the CDR3 DNA is TGTGCCTGGAGTGACAGCGGAAGATCACCC. Protein sequence: CAWSDSGRSP. The CDR3 as a whole reads CAWSDSGRSPLHF.

Concerning this clone itself: The CDR3 goes on 3 residues after the read ends, and that part is filled in from the germline J gene. The rearrangement links TRBV5-1 to TRBJ2-3, with TRBD2 matching 7 bases. The CDR3 sequence is 15 residues long. Germline CDR1 reads SGHRS; CDR2 reads YFSETQ. Trimming cost V 0 bases and J 4 bases; bases outside gene matches: 5. The CDR3 DNA, read in part, is TGCGCCAGCAGCTTGGGCGGGAGTATCCCAGATACG. Its protein is CASSLGGSIPDT. The complete CDR3 protein is CASSLGGSIPDTQYF.

As concerns this clone: The read halts 3 residues ahead of the CDR3 end, with the missing end drawn from the germline J gene. The chain is built from TRBV5-1 and TRBJ2-3; TRBD1 is a possible D gene (6 bases). This CDR3 comprises 14 residues. Germline CDR1 and CDR2: SGHRS and YFSETQ. CDR3 DNA (partial): TGCGCCAGCAGCTTGGCAGCAGGGGAAGAGACG. Its translation: CASSLAAGEET. In full, the CDR3 is CASSLAAGEETQYF.